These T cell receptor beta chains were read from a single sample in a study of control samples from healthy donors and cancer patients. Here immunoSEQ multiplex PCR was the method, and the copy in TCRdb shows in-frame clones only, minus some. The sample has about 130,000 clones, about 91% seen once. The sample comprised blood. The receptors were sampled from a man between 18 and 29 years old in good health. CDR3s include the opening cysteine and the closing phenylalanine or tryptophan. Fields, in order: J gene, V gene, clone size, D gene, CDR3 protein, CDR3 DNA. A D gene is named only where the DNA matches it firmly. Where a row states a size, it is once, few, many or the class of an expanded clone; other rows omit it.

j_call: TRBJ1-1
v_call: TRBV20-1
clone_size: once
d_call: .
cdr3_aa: CSARGSEAFF
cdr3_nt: TGCAGTGCTAGGGGGTCTGAAGCTTTCTTT

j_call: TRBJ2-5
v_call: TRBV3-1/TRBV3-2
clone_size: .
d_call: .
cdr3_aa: CASSPGALQETQYF
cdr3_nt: TGTGCCAGCAGCCCCGGAGCTCTGCAAGAGACCCAGTACTTC

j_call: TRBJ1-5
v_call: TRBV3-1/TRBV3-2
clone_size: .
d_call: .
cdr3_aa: CASSQGPGVSDSNQPQHF
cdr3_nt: TGTGCCAGCAGCCAAGGGCCGGGGGTTTCCGATAGCAATCAGCCCCAGCATTTT

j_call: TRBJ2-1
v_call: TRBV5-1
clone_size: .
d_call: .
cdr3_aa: CASSPGTRSYNEQFF
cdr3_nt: TGCGCCAGCAGCCCCGGGACCCGCTCCTACAATGAGCAGTTCTTC

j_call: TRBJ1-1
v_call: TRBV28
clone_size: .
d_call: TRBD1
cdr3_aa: CASSSQGALEAFF
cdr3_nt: TGTGCCAGCAGTTCGCAGGGGGCGCTTGAAGCTTTCTTT

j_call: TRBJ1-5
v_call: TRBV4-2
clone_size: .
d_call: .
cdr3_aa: CASSQILGSNQPQHF
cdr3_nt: TGTGCCAGCAGCCAAATCCTCGGTAGCAATCAGCCCCAGCATTTT

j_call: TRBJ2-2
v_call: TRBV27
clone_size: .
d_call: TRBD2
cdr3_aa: CASSLSVLAGVRNTGELFF
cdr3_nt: TGTGCCAGCAGTTTATCCGTGTTAGCGGGGGTCCGAAACACCGGGGAGCTGTTTTTT

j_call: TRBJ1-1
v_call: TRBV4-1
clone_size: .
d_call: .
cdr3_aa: CASSPDRLEAFF
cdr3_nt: TGCGCCAGCAGCCCAGACCGTCTTGAAGCTTTCTTT

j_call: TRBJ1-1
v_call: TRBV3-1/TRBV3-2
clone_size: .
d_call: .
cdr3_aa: CASSQKGGGTEAFF
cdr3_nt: TGTGCCAGCAGCCAGAAAGGGGGGGGCACTGAAGCTTTCTTT

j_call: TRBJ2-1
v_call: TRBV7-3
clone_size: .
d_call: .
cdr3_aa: CASSFRGERYNEQFF
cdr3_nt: TGTGCCAGCAGCTTCAGGGGCGAACGGTACAATGAGCAGTTCTTC

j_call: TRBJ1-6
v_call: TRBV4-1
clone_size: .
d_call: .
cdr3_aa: CASSRLGEGLSPLHF
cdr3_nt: TGCGCCAGCAGCCGACTAGGAGAAGGGTTATCACCCCTCCACTTT

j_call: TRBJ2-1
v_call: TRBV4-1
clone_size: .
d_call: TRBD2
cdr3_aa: CASSQGAGGFGHNEQFF
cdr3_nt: TGCGCCAGCAGCCAAGGTGCGGGGGGCTTTGGCCACAATGAGCAGTTCTTC

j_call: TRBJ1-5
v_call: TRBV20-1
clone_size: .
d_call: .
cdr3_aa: CSASYAGGPHQPQHF
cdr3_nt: TGCAGTGCTAGTTATGCGGGGGGCCCCCATCAGCCCCAGCATTTT

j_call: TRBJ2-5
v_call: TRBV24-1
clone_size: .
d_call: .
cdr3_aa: CATSDSNQETQYF
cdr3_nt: TGTGCCACCAGTGATTCTAACCAAGAGACCCAGTACTTC

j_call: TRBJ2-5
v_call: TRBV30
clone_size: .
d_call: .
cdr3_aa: CAWSVRRRLQETQYF
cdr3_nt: TGTGCCTGGAGTGTAAGGAGGAGACTTCAAGAGACCCAGTACTTC

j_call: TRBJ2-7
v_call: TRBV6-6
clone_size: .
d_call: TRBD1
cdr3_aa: CASSSLLKQGEYEQYF
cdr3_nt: TGTGCCAGCAGTTCCTTATTAAAACAGGGGGAGTACGAGCAGTACTTC

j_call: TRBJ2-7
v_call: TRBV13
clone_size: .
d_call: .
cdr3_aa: CASCWRGFAYEQYF
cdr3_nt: TGTGCCAGCTGCTGGAGGGGGTTTGCCTACGAGCAGTACTTC

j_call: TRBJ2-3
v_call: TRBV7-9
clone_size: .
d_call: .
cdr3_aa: CASSLAGTSTDTQYF
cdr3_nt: TGTGCCAGCAGCTTAGCAGGGACTTCCACAGATACGCAGTATTTT

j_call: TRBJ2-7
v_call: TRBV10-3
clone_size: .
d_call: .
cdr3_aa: CAILSTTDGEQYF
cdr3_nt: TGTGCCATACTTAGCACCACGGACGGCGAGCAGTACTTC

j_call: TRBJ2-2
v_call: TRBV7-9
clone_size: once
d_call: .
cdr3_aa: CASSRLLREVPNTGELFF
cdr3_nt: TGTGCCAGCAGCCGTTTACTGAGGGAGGTTCCGAACACCGGGGAGCTGTTTTTT

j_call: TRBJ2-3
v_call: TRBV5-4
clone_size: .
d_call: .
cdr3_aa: CASSLELKVSTDTQYF
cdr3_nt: TGTGCCAGCAGCTTGGAACTTAAAGTTAGCACAGATACGCAGTATTTT

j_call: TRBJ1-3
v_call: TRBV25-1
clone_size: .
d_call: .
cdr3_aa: CASSGGHGNTIYF
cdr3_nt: TGTGCCAGCAGTGGGGGTCACGGAAACACCATATATTTT

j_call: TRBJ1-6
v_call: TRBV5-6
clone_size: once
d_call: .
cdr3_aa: CASSLTPLNSPLHF
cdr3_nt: TGTGCCAGCAGCTTGACACCGTTGAATTCACCCCTCCACTTT

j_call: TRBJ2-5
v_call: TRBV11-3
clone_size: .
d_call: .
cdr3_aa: CASSLSAQETQYF
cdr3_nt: TGTGCCAGCAGCTTATCAGCACAAGAGACCCAGTACTTC

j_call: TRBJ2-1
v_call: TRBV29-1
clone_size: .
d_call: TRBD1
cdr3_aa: CSVEGRDRAYNEQFF
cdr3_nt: TGCAGCGTTGAAGGACGGGACAGGGCTTACAATGAGCAGTTCTTC

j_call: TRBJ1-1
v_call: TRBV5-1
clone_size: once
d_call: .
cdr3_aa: CASSFLDGLNTEAFF
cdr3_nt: TGCGCCAGCAGCTTCCTCGACGGTTTGAACACTGAAGCTTTCTTT

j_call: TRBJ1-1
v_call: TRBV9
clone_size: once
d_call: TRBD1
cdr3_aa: CASSVYDRASVGTEAFF
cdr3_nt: TGTGCCAGCAGCGTATACGACAGGGCGTCGGTGGGGACTGAAGCTTTCTTT

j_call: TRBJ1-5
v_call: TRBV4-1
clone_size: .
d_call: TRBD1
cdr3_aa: CASSQAVDRGYSNQPQHF
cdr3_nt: TGCGCCAGCAGCCAAGCAGTGGACAGGGGCTACAGCAATCAGCCCCAGCATTTT

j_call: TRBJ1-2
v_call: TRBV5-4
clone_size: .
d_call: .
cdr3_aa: CASSPTTGPIYGYTF
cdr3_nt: TGTGCCAGCAGCCCAACCACAGGGCCGATTTATGGCTACACCTTC

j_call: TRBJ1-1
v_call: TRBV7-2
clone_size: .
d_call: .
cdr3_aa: CASSYKPDSLDSTEAFF
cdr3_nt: TGTGCCAGCAGCTATAAACCGGACAGCCTCGATAGCACTGAAGCTTTCTTT

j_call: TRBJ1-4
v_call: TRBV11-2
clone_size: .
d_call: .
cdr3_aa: CASNHVGQAEKLFF
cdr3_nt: TGTGCCAGCAACCACGTTGGACAAGCGGAAAAACTGTTTTTT

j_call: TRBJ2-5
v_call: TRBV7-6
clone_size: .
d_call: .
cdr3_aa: CASSRSTQKTQYF
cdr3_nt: TGTGCCAGCAGCCGCTCAACCCAGAAGACCCAGTACTTC

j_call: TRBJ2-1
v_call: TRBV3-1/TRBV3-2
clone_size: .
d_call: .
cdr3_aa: CASSDKGGSSYNEQFF
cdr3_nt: TGTGCCAGCAGCGACAAAGGGGGAAGCTCCTACAATGAGCAGTTCTTC

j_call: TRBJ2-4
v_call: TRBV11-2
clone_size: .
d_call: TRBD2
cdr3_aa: CASSQAGRGRAKNIQYF
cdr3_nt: TGTGCCAGCAGCCAGGCGGGGAGGGGACGTGCCAAAAACATTCAGTACTTC

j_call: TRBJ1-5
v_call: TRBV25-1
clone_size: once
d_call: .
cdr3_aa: CASSALGGNQPQHF
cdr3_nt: TGTGCCAGCAGTGCCCTGGGGGGGAACCAGCCCCAGCATTTT

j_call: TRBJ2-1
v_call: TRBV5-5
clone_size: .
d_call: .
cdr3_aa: CASSLGGHIYNEQFF
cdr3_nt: TGTGCCAGCAGCTTGGGGGGACACATATACAATGAGCAGTTCTTC

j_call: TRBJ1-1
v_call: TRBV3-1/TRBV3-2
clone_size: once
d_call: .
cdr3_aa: CASSPGGGRAEAFF
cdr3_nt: TGTGCCAGCAGCCCCGGCGGGGGCAGGGCTGAAGCTTTCTTT

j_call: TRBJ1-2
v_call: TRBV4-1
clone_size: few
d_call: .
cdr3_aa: CASSQDLSGHTNYGYTF
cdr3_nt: TGCGCCAGCAGCCAAGATCTGTCGGGACACACTAACTATGGCTACACCTTC

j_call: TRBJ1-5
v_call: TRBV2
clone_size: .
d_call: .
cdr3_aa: CASNGEGDQPQHF
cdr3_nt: TGTGCCAGCAATGGCGAGGGGGATCAGCCCCAGCATTTT